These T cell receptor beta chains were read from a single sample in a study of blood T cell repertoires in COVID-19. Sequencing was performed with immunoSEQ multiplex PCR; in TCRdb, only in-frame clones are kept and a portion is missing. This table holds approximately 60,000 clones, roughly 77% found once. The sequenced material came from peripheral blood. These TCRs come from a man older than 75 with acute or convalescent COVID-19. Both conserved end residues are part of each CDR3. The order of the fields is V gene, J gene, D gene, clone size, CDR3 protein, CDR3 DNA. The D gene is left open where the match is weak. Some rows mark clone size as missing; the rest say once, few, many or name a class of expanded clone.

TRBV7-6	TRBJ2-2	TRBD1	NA	CASRTGTVNTGELFF	TGTGCCAGCAGGACCGGGACAGTGAACACCGGGGAGCTGTTTTTT
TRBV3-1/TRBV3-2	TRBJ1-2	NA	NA	CASSQVGTYGYGYTF	TGTGCCAGCAGCCAAGTCGGGACATATGGCTATGGCTACACCTTC
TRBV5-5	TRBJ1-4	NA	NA	CASSLERVRTNEKLFF	TGTGCCAGCAGCTTGGAGAGGGTGAGAACTAATGAAAAACTGTTTTTT
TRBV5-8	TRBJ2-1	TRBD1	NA	CASSLWTGGHDEQFF	TGTGCCAGCAGCTTGTGGACAGGGGGCCACGATGAGCAGTTCTTC
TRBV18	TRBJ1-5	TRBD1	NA	CASSPGTGGRDQPQHF	TGTGCCAGCTCACCAGGAACAGGGGGCCGGGATCAGCCCCAGCATTTT
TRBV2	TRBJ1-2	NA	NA	CASRRWQEDGYTF	TGTGCCAGCAGACGGTGGCAAGAGGATGGCTACACCTTC
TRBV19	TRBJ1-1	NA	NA	CASSIAGLTGTEAFF	TGTGCCAGTAGTATAGCGGGATTGACGGGCACTGAAGCTTTCTTT
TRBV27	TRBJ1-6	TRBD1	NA	CASSSWDSNSPLHF	TGTGCCAGCAGTTCTTGGGACAGTAATTCACCCCTCCACTTT
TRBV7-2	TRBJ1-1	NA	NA	CASSSSPGWAEAFF	TGTGCCAGCAGCTCAAGCCCAGGGTGGGCTGAAGCTTTCTTT
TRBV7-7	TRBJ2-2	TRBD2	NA	CASSLNGVSGETGELFF	TGTGCTAGCAGCTTAAACGGGGTTAGCGGGGAGACCGGGGAGCTGTTTTTT
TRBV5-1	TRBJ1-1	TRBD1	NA	CASSALQGRRAEAFF	TGCGCCAGCAGCGCCCTACAGGGGAGGCGGGCTGAAGCTTTCTTT
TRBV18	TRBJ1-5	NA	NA	CASSPSGRNQPQHF	TGTGCCAGCTCACCTAGCGGTCGCAATCAGCCCCAGCATTTT
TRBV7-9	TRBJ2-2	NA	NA	CACPGVGELFF	TGTGCCTGCCCCGGGGTCGGGGAGCTGTTTTTT
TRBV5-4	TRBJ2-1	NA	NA	CASSLFASGAYNEQFF	TGTGCCAGCAGCTTGTTCGCCTCAGGGGCCTACAATGAGCAGTTCTTC
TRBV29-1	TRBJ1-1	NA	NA	CSVTQGSNTEAFF	TGCAGCGTCACACAGGGTTCGAACACTGAAGCTTTCTTT
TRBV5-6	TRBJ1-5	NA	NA	CASSRRTVVGNQPQHF	TGTGCCAGCAGCCGAAGAACAGTAGTCGGCAATCAGCCCCAGCATTTT
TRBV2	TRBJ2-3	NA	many	CASRDSSTDTQYF	TGTGCCAGCCGGGACTCGAGCACAGATACGCAGTATTTT
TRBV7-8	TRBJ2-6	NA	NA	CASSLSRRGGANVLTF	TGTGCCAGCAGCCTCTCTCGGAGGGGCGGGGCCAACGTCCTGACTTTC
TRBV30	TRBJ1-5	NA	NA	CAWSAGSNQPQHF	TGTGCCTGGAGCGCCGGGTCAAATCAGCCCCAGCATTTT
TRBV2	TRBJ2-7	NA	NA	CATSFLPYEQYF	TGTGCCACCTCTTTCCTTCCCTACGAGCAGTACTTC
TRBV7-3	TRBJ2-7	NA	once	CASSLTGRVGEQYF	TGTGCCAGCAGCTTAACCGGCAGGGTAGGCGAGCAGTACTTC
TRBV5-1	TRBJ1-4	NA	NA	CASSPTVSTNEKLFF	TGCGCCAGCAGCCCAACGGTGTCAACTAATGAAAAACTGTTTTTT
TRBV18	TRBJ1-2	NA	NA	CASSPDSAYGYTF	TGTGCCAGCTCACCAGACAGTGCCTATGGCTACACCTTC
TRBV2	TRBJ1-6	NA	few	CASSGQGSYNSPLHF	TGTGCCAGCAGTGGTCAGGGCTCCTATAATTCACCCCTCCACTTT
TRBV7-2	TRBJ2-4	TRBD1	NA	CASSLADRGAKNIQYF	TGTGCCAGCAGCTTAGCGGACAGGGGTGCCAAAAACATTCAGTACTTC
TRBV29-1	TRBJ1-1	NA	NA	CSVGEGDTEAFF	TGCAGCGTAGGGGAGGGGGACACTGAAGCTTTCTTT
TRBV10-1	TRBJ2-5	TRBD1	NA	CASSGTGGETQYF	TGCGCCAGCAGCGGGACAGGGGGCGAGACCCAGTACTTC
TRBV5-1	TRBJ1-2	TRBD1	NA	CASSVGTGGYTF	TGCGCCAGCAGCGTGGGGACAGGGGGATACACCTTC
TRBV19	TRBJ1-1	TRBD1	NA	CASSTRQGMTEAFF	TGTGCCAGTAGTACCCGACAGGGTATGACTGAAGCTTTCTTT
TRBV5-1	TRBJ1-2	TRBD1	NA	CASSTRGPDYGYTF	TGCGCCAGCAGCACCAGGGGGCCCGACTATGGCTACACCTTC
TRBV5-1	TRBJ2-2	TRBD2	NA	CASSLSGGTNTGELFF	TGCGCCAGCAGCCTGTCGGGGGGGACGAACACCGGGGAGCTGTTTTTT
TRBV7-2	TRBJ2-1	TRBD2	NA	CASSLIGGGVSYNEQFF	TGTGCCAGCAGCTTGATTGGCGGGGGTGTTTCCTACAATGAGCAGTTCTTC
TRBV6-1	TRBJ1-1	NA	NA	CASSEAVPSSQAFF	TGTGCCAGCAGTGAAGCTGTCCCATCAAGCCAAGCTTTCTTT
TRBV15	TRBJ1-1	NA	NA	CATSRGNRVDTEAFF	TGTGCCACCAGCAGAGGTAACAGGGTGGACACTGAAGCTTTCTTT
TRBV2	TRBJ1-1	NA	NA	CASLGLRNTEAFF	TGTGCCAGCCTAGGATTGAGGAACACTGAAGCTTTCTTT
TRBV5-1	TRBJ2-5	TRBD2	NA	CASSDLRTSGGWETQYF	TGCGCCAGCAGCGATCTCCGGACTAGCGGGGGGTGGGAGACCCAGTACTTC
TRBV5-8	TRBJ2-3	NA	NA	CASSPAGRSTDTQYF	TGTGCCAGCAGCCCGGCAGGGAGGAGCACAGATACGCAGTATTTT
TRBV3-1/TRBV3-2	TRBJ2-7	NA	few	CASSQGIRGQGNEQYF	TGTGCCAGCAGCCAAGGGATTCGCGGGCAGGGGAACGAGCAGTACTTC
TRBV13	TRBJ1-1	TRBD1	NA	CASSPATGVNTEAFF	TGTGCCAGCAGCCCCGCAACAGGGGTGAACACTGAAGCTTTCTTT
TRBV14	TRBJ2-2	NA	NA	CASSQESGELFF	TGTGCCAGCAGCCAAGAGTCTGGGGAGCTGTTTTTT
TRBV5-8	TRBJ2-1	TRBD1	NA	CASSPDRQGLYNEQFF	TGTGCCAGCAGCCCAGACAGACAGGGCCTTTACAATGAGCAGTTCTTC
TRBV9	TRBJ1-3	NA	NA	CASSVEQAGNTIYF	TGTGCCAGCAGCGTAGAACAGGCGGGAAACACCATATATTTT
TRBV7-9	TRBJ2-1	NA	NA	CASSLGGAEFF	TGTGCCAGCAGCTTAGGCGGGGCTGAGTTCTTC